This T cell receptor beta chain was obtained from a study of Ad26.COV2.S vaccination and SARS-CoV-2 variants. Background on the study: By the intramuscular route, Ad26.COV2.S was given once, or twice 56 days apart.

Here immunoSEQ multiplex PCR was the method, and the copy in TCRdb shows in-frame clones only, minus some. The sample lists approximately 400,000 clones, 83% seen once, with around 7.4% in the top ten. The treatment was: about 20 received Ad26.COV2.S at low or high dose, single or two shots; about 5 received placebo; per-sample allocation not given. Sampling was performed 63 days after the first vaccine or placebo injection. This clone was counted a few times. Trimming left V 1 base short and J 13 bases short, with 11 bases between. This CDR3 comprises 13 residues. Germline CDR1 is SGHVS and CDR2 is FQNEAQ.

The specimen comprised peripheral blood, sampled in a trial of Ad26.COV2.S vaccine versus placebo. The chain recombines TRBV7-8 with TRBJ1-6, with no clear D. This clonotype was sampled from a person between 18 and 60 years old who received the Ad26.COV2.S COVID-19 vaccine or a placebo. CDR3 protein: CASSLDLSSPLHF. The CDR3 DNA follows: TGTGCCAGCAGCTTAGACCTCTCTTCGCCCCTCCACTTT.